Below, 10 T cell receptor beta chains from the same sample are listed, as sequenced in a study of blood T cell repertoires in COVID-19. Assay: immunoSEQ multiplex PCR; the TCRdb copy retains only in-frame clones and omits some. The sample lists some 26,000 clones, around 85% occurring once. The sequenced sample was peripheral blood. These receptors were collected from a man aged 50 or older with active or convalescent COVID-19.

The gene calls are TRBV19 and TRBJ1-1; D is perhaps TRBD1 (5 bases). Germline CDR1 LNHDA, CDR2 SQIVND (reference sequence). CDR3 length: 16 residues. The V end lost 5 bases, the J end lost 1 base, and 17 bases lay between the germline ends. The CDR3 loop is CASSQPTGLGNTEAFF. The CDR3 bases are TGTGCCAGTAGTCAACCGACGGGACTCGGGAACACTGAAGCTTTCTTT.

The rearrangement links TRBV7-2 to TRBJ1-1; D is unclear. This CDR3 has 13 residues. The germline gives CDR1 SGHTA, CDR2 FQGNSA. With 2 bases removed from V and 5 bases from J, the gap between germline ends came to 9 bases. The CDR3: CASSLSTATEAFF. The CDR3 DNA is TGTGCCAGCAGCTTAAGCACAGCTACTGAAGCTTTCTTT.

The chain uses TRBV24-1 and TRBJ1-1; the match to TRBD1 covers 10 bases. With V trimmed by 10 bases and J by 6 bases, 7 bases remained unmatched. Germline CDR1 is KGHDR and CDR2 is SFDVKD. The CDR3 runs 13 residues. The DNA of the CDR3 is TGTGCCACGGAGGGACAGGGGCGGGCTGAAGCTTTCTTT. It translates to CATEGQGRAEAFF.

This chain joins TRBV6-1 and TRBJ1-2; D gene unclear. The CDR3 has 13 amino acids. Trimming cost V 3 bases and J 0 bases, with 5 bases left between them. Germline V gene data show CDR1 as MNHNS and CDR2 as SASEGT. CDR3 bases: TGTGCCAGCAGTGACGCAGCTAACTATGGCTACACCTTC. Amino acids: CASSDAANYGYTF.

The sample holds a few counts of this clone. The chain couples TRBV5-4 to TRBJ2-1; 8 bases match TRBD2. CDR3 length equals 15 residues. Per the germline V gene, CDR1 is SGHNT and CDR2 is YYREEE (reference sequence). Trimming took 4 bases from V and 2 from J; bases not matched to a gene: 5. CDR3 residues: CASSPYGGAYNEQFF. CDR3 in DNA: TGTGCCAGCAGCCCCTACGGGGGGGCCTACAATGAGCAGTTCTTC.

The V and J genes are TRBV2 and TRBJ1-1; D might be TRBD1 (5 bases). The CDR3 runs 12 residues. Germline lookup yields CDR1 SNHLY and CDR2 FYNNEI. Trimming left V 6 bases short and J 5 bases short, with 10 bases between. The CDR3 DNA is TGTGCCAGCAGATGGGGGGGAACTGAAGCTTTCTTT. Translation gives CASRWGGTEAFF.

The chain combines TRBV6-5 with TRBJ1-3; maybe TRBD1 (5 bases). Trimming took 4 bases from V and 0 from J, leaving 10 bases between them. CDR3 length: 15 amino acids. In germline, CDR1 is MNHEY, CDR2 SVGAGI. In DNA form, the CDR3 reads TGTGCCAGCAGTTCAACAGGATACTCTGGAAACACCATATATTTT. Protein sequence: CASSSTGYSGNTIYF.

The rearrangement joins TRBV11-2 to TRBJ1-1, with D perhaps matching TRBD1 (5 bases). Germline-derived CDR1 and CDR2 are SGHAT and FQNNGV. V lost 0 bases to trimming and J lost 7 bases, with 15 bases between them. This CDR3 is built from 15 residues. In DNA, the CDR3 is TGTGCCAGCAGCTTAGAAAACGGCCCAGGGAATGAAGCTTTCTTT. Amino acids: CASSLENGPGNEAFF.

The chain uses TRBV2 and TRBJ2-6, with D tentatively TRBD2 (7 bases). V lost 3 bases, J lost 4 bases, and 22 bases lay in between. The CDR3 totals 19 residues. CDR1 is SNHLY, CDR2 FYNNEI, per germline. The CDR3 here is CASSEGWRGGTDGANVLTF. As DNA, the CDR3 is TGTGCCAGCAGTGAGGGTTGGAGGGGGGGGACCGACGGGGCCAACGTCCTGACTTTC.

The J gene is TRBJ2-7, the V gene TRBV6-1; TRBD2 agrees at 11 bases. V dropped 2 bases and J dropped 3; count of bases not matched to a gene: 6. There are 16 residues in the CDR3. Germline V gene sequence: CDR1 MNHNS, CDR2 SASEGT. CDR3 bases: TGTGCCAGCAGTGAATATCTAGCGGGGGGTAGCTACGAGCAGTACTTC. The encoded protein is CASSEYLAGGSYEQYF.